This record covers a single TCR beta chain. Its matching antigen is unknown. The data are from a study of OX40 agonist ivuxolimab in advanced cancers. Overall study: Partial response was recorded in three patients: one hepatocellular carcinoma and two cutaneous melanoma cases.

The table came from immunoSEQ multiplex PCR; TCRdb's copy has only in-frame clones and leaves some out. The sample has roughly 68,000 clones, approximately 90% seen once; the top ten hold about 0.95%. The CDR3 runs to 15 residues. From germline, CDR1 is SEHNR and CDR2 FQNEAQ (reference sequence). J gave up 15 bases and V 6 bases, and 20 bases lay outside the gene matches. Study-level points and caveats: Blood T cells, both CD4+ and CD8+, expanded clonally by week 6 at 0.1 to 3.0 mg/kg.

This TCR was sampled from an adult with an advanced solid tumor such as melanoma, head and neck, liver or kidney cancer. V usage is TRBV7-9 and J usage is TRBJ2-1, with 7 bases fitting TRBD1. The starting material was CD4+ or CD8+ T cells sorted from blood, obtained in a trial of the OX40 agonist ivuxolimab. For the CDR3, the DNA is TGTGCCAGCAGTTCTACTAAGGACAGGTCGGGAAAGGGGTTCTTC. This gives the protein CASSSTKDRSGKGFF.